The 7 T cell receptor beta chains below were found in one sample sequenced in a study of identifying expanded T cells in peripheral blood. Clones were sequenced by immunoSEQ multiplex PCR, and TCRdb holds only the in-frame ones, with some missing. The sample records approximately 100,000 clones, approximately 91% being singletons. The sample consisted of blood. These receptors were obtained from a person between 18 and 75 years old in good health.

V is TRBV12-5 and J is TRBJ2-4; D may be TRBD1 or TRBD2 (7 bases each). The ends were cut back, 0 bases at V and 3 bases at J, with 12 bases in the middle. CDR1 and CDR2 from the germline V gene are LGHNT and FRNRAP. The CDR3 extends over 16 amino acids. The CDR3 loop is CASGLVQGTIKNIQYF. The CDR3 DNA is TGTGCTAGTGGTTTGGTACAGGGGACTATCAAAAACATTCAGTACTTC.

DNA of the CDR3: TGTGCCAGCAGCCCCTCAGGGGCTCTCTACAATGAGCAGTTCTTC. It translates to CASSPSGALYNEQFF. This chain links TRBV9 with TRBJ2-1; D possibly corresponds to TRBD1 (6 bases). Between the trimmed V and J ends, which lost 4 bases and 3 bases, there was a span of 14 bases. Germline V gene lookup returns CDR1 SGDLS and CDR2 YYNGEE. CDR3 length equals 15 residues.

The CDR3 here is CASSLGVNQPQHF. The CDR3 bases are TGTGCCAGCAGCTTAGGGGTGAATCAGCCCCAGCATTTT. The chain links TRBV7-3 to TRBJ1-5; D unresolved. This CDR3 spans 13 amino acids. Trimming stripped 2 bases from V and 4 bases from J, with 6 bases between. Germline-derived CDR1 and CDR2 are SGHTA and FQGTGA.

The chain uses TRBV11-2 and TRBJ2-5, with 9 bases lining up with TRBD2. The CDR3 contains 16 residues. Trimming cost V 1 base and J 5 bases; bases outside gene matches: 8. Germline CDR1 SGHAT, CDR2 FQNNGV. The chain's CDR3 is CASSLVGGGAVETQYF. The CDR3 DNA reads TGTGCCAGCAGCTTAGTTGGCGGGGGGGCGGTGGAGACCCAGTACTTC.

This clone appeared once. The V gene is TRBV29-1, the J gene TRBJ2-4, with 8 bases identical to TRBD1. The CDR3 consists of 16 residues. CDR1 SQVTM and CDR2 ANQGSEA come from the germline V gene. J was trimmed by 0 bases and V by 1 base; bases with no gene match: 5. CDR3: CSVEVLTGGAKNIQYF. The CDR3 DNA reads TGCAGCGTTGAAGTTTTAACAGGGGGAGCCAAAAACATTCAGTACTTC. The entire variable domain, with the rest obtained from reference TRBV29-1 and TRBJ2-4, is as follows: SAVISQKPSRDICQRGTSLTIQCQVDSQVTMMFWYRQQPGQSLTLIATANQGSEATYESGFVIDKFPISRPNLTFSTLTVSNMSPEDSSIYLCSVEVLTGGAKNIQYFGAGTRLSVL.

About this clone itself: The limits of the CDR3 on the DNA are not certain, so only TCRdb's listed CDR3 is given. The CDR3 sequence is CASSSNGVFGGGSCNEQYF. The chain recombines TRBV21-1 with TRBJ2-7; TRBD2, the D gene given by the table, was not confirmed from the DNA. TRBV21-1 is an annotated pseudogene. The CDR3 is 19 amino acids long, termini counted.

The J gene is TRBJ2-7, the V gene TRBV2, with 8 bases identical to TRBD1. Losses at the gene ends were 5 bases for V and 5 bases for J; bases not matched to a gene: 8. The CDR3 loop spans 14 amino acids. CDR1 is SNHLY, CDR2 FYNNEI, per germline. Here the CDR3 DNA reads TGTGCCAGCAGTCCCGCAGGGGGCCAGAACGAGCAGTACTTC. Translation gives CASSPAGGQNEQYF. The full variable domain, with the rest looked up from reference TRBV2 and TRBJ2-7, is EPEVTQTPSHQVTQMGQEVILRCVPISNHLYFYWYRQILGQKVEFLVSFYNNEISEKSEIFDDQFSVERPDGSNFTLKIRSTKLEDSAMYFCASSPAGGQNEQYFGPGTRLTVT.